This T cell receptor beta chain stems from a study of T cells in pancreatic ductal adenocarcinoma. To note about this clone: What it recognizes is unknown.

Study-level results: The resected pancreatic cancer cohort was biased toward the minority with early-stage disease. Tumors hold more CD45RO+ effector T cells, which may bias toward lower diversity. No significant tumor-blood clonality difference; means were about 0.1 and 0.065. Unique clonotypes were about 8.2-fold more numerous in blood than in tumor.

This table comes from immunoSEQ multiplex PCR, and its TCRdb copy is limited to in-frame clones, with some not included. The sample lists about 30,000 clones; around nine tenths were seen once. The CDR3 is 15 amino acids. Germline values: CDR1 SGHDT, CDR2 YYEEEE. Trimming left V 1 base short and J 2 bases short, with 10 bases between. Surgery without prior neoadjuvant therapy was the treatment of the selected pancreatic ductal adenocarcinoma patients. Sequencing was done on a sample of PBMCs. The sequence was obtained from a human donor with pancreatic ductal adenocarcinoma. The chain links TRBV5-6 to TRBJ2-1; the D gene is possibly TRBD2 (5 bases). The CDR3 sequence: CASSLRGRPYNEQFF. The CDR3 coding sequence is TGTGCCAGCAGCTTGCGTGGGAGACCCTACAATGAGCAGTTCTTC.